This T cell receptor beta chain was documented in a study of Ad26.COV2.S vaccination and SARS-CoV-2 variants. The length of the CDR3 is 17 residues. Deletions cut 0 bases from V and 0 bases from J, with 12 bases between. Per the germline V gene, CDR1 is MRHNA and CDR2 is SNTAGT. Study results and limitations: Reportedly, after vaccination the spike-specific CD8+ and CD4+ T cell responses displayed substantial breadth.

Treatment described: around 19 received Ad26.COV2.S at low or high dose, single or two shots; roughly five received placebo; per-sample allocation not given. Sampling took place 63 days after the first vaccine or placebo injection. The individual, an adult aged 18-55 years, was a donor in Boston. Vaccination employed an Ad26 vector expressing the Wuhan-strain SARS-CoV-2 spike. About this clone: Its antigen is still unknown.

Clones were sequenced by immunoSEQ multiplex PCR, and TCRdb holds only the in-frame ones, with some missing. The table includes around 250,000 clones, 70% to 90% detected once. The sequenced sample was peripheral blood, obtained in a trial of Ad26.COV2.S vaccine versus placebo. The V and J genes are TRBV6-4 and TRBJ1-3; the D is unclear. This clonotype was sampled from a person aged 18-65 years who received the Ad26.COV2.S COVID-19 vaccine or a placebo. Written as DNA, the CDR3 is TGTGCCAGCAGTGACTCTGGGTACGGAAGCTCTGGAAACACCATATATTTT. It yields the protein CASSDSGYGSSGNTIYF.